The entry below gives a single T cell receptor (beta chain) sequence along with its context. The data derive from a study of blood T cell repertoires in COVID-19. For the study at large: Donors in the United States, Italy and Spain gave samples during acute or convalescent COVID-19.

Using immunoSEQ multiplex PCR, the repertoire was profiled, and TCRdb retains in-frame clones only, with some absent. The table shows 320,000 or so clones, with roughly 90% occurring only once. Cohorts were determined from participant-reported clinical history. Recovery among Cohort 3 donors was established by two negative PCRs, clearance, or symptom resolution. The V gene lost 4 bases and the J gene lost 0 bases, with 13 bases spanning the gap. The CDR3 length is 17 residues. Germline assignment: CDR1 KGHSH and CDR2 LQKENI. The chain couples TRBV18 to TRBJ1-6; D is unresolved. This receptor was taken from a woman in her twenties or thirties who had recovered from COVID-19. The specimen was PBMCs or T cells enriched from blood (not recorded which). For the CDR3, the DNA is TGTGCCAGCTCACAATCCGGGTTCAGCTCCTATAATTCACCCCTCCACTTT. Translating it yields CASSQSGFSSYNSPLHF.